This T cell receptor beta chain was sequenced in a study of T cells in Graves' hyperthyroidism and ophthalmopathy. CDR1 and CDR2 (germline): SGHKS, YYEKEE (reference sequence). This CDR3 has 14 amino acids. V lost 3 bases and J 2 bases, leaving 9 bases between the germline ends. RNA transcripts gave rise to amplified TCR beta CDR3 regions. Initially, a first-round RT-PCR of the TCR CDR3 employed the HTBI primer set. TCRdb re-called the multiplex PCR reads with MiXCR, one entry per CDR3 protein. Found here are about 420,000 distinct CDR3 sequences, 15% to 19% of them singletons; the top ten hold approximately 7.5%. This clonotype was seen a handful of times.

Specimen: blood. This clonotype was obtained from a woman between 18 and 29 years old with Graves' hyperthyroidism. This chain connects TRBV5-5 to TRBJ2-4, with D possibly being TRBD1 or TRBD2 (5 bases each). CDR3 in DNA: TGTGCCAGCAGCTGGGGGACCTCCAAAAACATTCAGTACTTC. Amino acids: CASSWGTSKNIQYF.